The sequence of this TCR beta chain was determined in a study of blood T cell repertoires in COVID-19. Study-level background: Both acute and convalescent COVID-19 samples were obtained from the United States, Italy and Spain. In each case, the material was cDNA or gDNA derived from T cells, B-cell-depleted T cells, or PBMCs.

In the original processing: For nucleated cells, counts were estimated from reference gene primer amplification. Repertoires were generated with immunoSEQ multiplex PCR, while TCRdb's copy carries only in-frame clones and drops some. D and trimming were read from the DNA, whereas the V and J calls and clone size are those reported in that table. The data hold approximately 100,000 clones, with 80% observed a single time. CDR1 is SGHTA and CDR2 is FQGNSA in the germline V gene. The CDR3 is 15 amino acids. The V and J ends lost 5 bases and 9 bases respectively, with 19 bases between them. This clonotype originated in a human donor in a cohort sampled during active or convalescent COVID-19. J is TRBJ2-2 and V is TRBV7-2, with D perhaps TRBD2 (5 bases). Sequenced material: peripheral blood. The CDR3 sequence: CASSKTSSGGRELFF. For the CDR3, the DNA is TGTGCCAGCAGCAAAACGTCCAGCGGCGGAAGGGAGCTGTTTTTT.